Each of the 16 T cell receptor beta chains below was sequenced from the same sample in a study of T cells in Graves' hyperthyroidism and ophthalmopathy. There were TCR beta CDR3 regions amplified from RNA transcripts. A first-round RT-PCR of the TCR CDR3 used the HTBI primer set. Each CDR3 protein gets one entry after TCRdb re-called the multiplex PCR reads with MiXCR. The sample shows about 690,000 distinct CDR3 sequences, roughly a sixth of them seen only once. Sequenced material: blood. The receptors shown here come from a man aged 50 to 59 with Graves' hyperthyroidism.

This clonotype was recorded many times. The rearrangement links TRBV19 to TRBJ1-1, with 8 bases that match TRBD1. V dropped 4 bases and J dropped 1; count of bases not matched to a gene: 5. There are 15 residues in the CDR3. The germline CDR1 and CDR2 sequences are LNHDA and SQIVND (reference sequence). CDR3 amino acids: CASSTRQGRNTEAFF. CDR3 bases: TGTGCCAGTAGTACACGACAGGGGCGGAACACTGAAGCTTTCTTT.

The chain joins TRBV28 to TRBJ2-2, with D maybe TRBD2 (5 bases). Germline CDR1 MDHEN, CDR2 SYDVKM. The CDR3 extends over 13 amino acids. Between the trimmed V and J ends, which lost 6 bases and 3 bases, there was a span of 8 bases. CDR3 DNA sequence: TGTGCCAGCAGGAGGGTAGACACCGGGGAGCTGTTTTTT. Its translation is CASRRVDTGELFF. The whole variable domain, filled in from reference TRBV28 and TRBJ2-2, reads DVKVTQSSRYLVKRTGEKVFLECVQDMDHENMFWYRQDPGLGLRLIYFSYDVKMKEKGDIPEGYSVSREKKERFSLILESASTNQTSMYLCASRRVDTGELFFGEGSRLTVL.

There are a few counts of this clonotype. V gene TRBV13 combines with J gene TRBJ2-1; 9 nucleotides agree with TRBD1. Germline loops: CDR1 PRHDT, CDR2 FYEKMQ (reference sequence). The CDR3 extends over 15 amino acids. Trimming at V came to 2 bases and at J to 7 bases, leaving 6 bases not matched to a gene. The CDR3 nucleotides are TGTGCCAGCAGCTTACGGGACAGGGTCTTAAATGAGCAGTTCTTC. Its translation: CASSLRDRVLNEQFF.

This clonotype was detected only a few times. The J gene is TRBJ2-2, the V gene TRBV7-9; D might be TRBD1 (5 bases). The CDR3 consists of 16 residues. Trimming left V 5 bases short and J 0 bases short, with 13 bases between. Germline CDR1 and CDR2: SEHNR and FQNEAQ (reference sequence). CDR3 region: CASSKGVVSNTGELFF. The DNA for the CDR3 is TGTGCCAGCAGCAAAGGGGTAGTATCGAACACCGGGGAGCTGTTTTTT.

There are many counts of this clonotype. The rearrangement links TRBV27 to TRBJ2-3; D remains ambiguous. The CDR3 sequence is 13 residues long. V lost 6 bases, J lost 3 bases, and 10 bases lay in between. Germline CDR1 MNHEY, CDR2 SMNVEV (reference sequence). CDR3 residues: CASRGLGTDTQYF. Here the CDR3 DNA reads TGTGCCAGCAGGGGATTGGGGACAGATACGCAGTATTTT.

In its sample, this clonotype was seen a few times. Mismatch with germline at one junction end may stem from a read error. The chain combines TRBV10-3 with TRBJ2-5, with D possibly matching TRBD1 (6 bases). The CDR3 is made up of 14 amino acids. Germline V gene lookup returns CDR1 ENHRY and CDR2 SYGVKD. The CDR3 here is CAISERQGREAQYF. The CDR3 coding sequence is TGTGCCATCAGTGAGCGGCAGGGGCGAGAGGCCCAGTACTTC.

This chain joins TRBV12-3 or TRBV12-4 and TRBJ2-1; D ambiguous. CDR3 length equals 13 residues. Trimming stripped 6 bases from V and 4 bases from J, with 10 bases between. DNA for the CDR3: TGTGCCAGCAGGTTCGGACGGTACAATGAGCAGTTCTTC. This encodes CASRFGRYNEQFF.

This clonotype was seen at least ten times. The chain has TRBV2 and TRBJ1-6; D call uncertain. Looked up from germline, CDR1 is SNHLY and CDR2 is FYNNEI. V lost 3 bases to trimming and J lost 10 bases, with 19 bases between them. The CDR3 contains 16 residues. The DNA of the CDR3 is TGTGCCAGCAGTGATTCGTTCAGAATACGGAACTCACCCCTCCACTTT. Amino acid sequence: CASSDSFRIRNSPLHF.

The rearrangement uses TRBV7-9 and TRBJ2-5; TRBD2 might be the D (6 bases). Germline-derived CDR1 and CDR2 are SEHNR and FQNEAQ (reference sequence). The CDR3 runs to 12 residues. CDR3 amino acids: CAGGGTSETQYF. DNA of the CDR3: TGTGCTGGCGGCGGGACCTCCGAGACCCAGTACTTC.

This clonotype was counted between two and nine times. The CDR3 is CAITQTSGTDTQYF. The CDR3 nucleotides read TGTGCCATCACCCAGACTAGCGGCACAGATACGCAGTATTTT. This sequence joins TRBV10-3 and TRBJ2-3; 8 bases align to TRBD2. The CDR3 has 14 amino acids. V dropped 7 bases and J dropped 1; count of bases not matched to a gene: 4. CDR1 and CDR2 from the germline V gene are ENHRY and SYGVKD.

In its sample, this clonotype was seen a few times. The junction departs from germline at one end; a sequencing error may be responsible. The CDR3 loop reads CSARDPGSTRELFF. Written as DNA, the CDR3 is TGCAGTGCTAGAGATCCAGGGAGCACCAGGGAGCTGTTTTTT. The rearrangement links TRBV20-1 to TRBJ2-2; D tentatively reads TRBD1 or TRBD2 (5 bases each). Germline V CDR1 and CDR2: DFQATT, SNEGSKA (reference sequence). The CDR3 loop spans 14 amino acids.

The chain recombines TRBV9 with TRBJ1-6, with a possible D match to TRBD1 (5 bases). The CDR3 runs 13 residues. The germline CDR1 and CDR2 sequences are SGDLS and YYNGEE. The V end was cut by 2 bases, the J end by 6 bases, with 6 bases between. CDR3 bases: TGTGCCAGCAGCGTCGGGACTAATTCACCCCTCCACTTT. Encoded protein: CASSVGTNSPLHF.

The V gene is TRBV2, the J gene TRBJ2-3, with D perhaps TRBD2 (5 bases). The V gene's germline CDR1 is SNHLY and CDR2 FYNNEI. With 4 bases removed from V and 3 bases from J, the gap between germline ends came to 14 bases. The CDR3 contains 15 residues. The CDR3 loop reads CASSGPPRGTDTQYF. In DNA, the CDR3 is TGTGCCAGCAGTGGTCCACCCCGAGGGACAGATACGCAGTATTTT. The whole variable domain, remainder taken from reference TRBV2 and TRBJ2-3, is EPEVTQTPSHQVTQMGQEVILRCVPISNHLYFYWYRQILGQKVEFLVSFYNNEISEKSEIFDDQFSVERPDGSNFTLKIRSTKLEDSAMYFCASSGPPRGTDTQYFGPGTRLTVL.

Worth noting for this clonotype: Given the absence of the conserved phenylalanine or tryptophan at the CDR3 end, a read error is likely. The chain employs TRBV30 and TRBJ2-7, with unresolved D. Germline CDR1 GTSNPN, CDR2 SVGIG (reference sequence). The CDR3 runs to 12 residues. V was trimmed by 1 base and J by 3 bases, leaving 7 bases between them. CDR3: CAWSDGRYEQYL. CDR3 nucleotide sequence: TGTGCCTGGAGTGATGGGCGCTACGAGCAGTACCTC.

The table lists this clonotype with many counts. The chain uses TRBV7-9 and TRBJ2-7; D perhaps matches TRBD2 (6 bases). Trimming cost V 1 base and J 2 bases, with 12 bases left between them. Germline assignment: CDR1 SEHNR and CDR2 FQNEAQ (reference sequence). The CDR3 has 15 residues. In nucleotides, the CDR3 is TGTGCCAGCAGCTTAGATTGGGACTCAGCCTACGAGCAGTACTTC. This translates into CASSLDWDSAYEQYF.

This clonotype appeared many times. The chain's CDR3 is CSASSGDNEQFF. CDR3 DNA: TGCAGTGCTAGTAGCGGAGACAATGAGCAGTTCTTC. The chain combines TRBV20-1 with TRBJ2-1; maybe TRBD2 (6 bases). The CDR3 runs 12 residues. Germline V gives CDR1 DFQATT, CDR2 SNEGSKA (reference sequence). Trimming removed 3 bases at V and 5 bases at J, with 8 bases between.